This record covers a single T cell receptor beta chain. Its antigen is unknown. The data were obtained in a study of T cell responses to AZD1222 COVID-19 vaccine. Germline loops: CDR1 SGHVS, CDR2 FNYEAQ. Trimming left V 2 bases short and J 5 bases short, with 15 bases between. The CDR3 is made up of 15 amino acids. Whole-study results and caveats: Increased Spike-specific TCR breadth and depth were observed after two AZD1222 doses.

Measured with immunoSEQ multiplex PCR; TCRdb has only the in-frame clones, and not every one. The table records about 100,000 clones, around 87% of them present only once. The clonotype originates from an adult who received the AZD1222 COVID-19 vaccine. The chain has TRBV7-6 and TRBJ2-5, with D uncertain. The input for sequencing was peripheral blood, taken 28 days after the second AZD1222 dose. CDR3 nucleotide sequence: TGTGCCAGCAGCTTATCTACATCAGGAACCGAGACCCAGTACTTC. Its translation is CASSLSTSGTETQYF. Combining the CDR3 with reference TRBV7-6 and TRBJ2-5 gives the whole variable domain GAGVSQSPRYKVTKRGQDVALRCDPISGHVSLYWYRQALGQGPEFLTYFNYEAQQDKSGLPNDRFSAERPEGSISTLTIQRTEQRDSAMYRCASSLSTSGTETQYFGPGTRLLVL.